The 6 T cell receptor beta chains listed next were all sequenced from one sample in a study of cytotoxic CD8 clonotypes in ibrutinib-treated CLL. Libraries were prepared by immunoSEQ multiplex PCR; TCRdb keeps only in-frame clonotypes and omits some of them. The sample lists some 200,000 clones; approximately 79% were seen once. The sequencing here drew on PBMCs, taken after 12 months of ibrutinib treatment. These receptors came from a human donor with chronic lymphocytic leukemia.

The chain couples TRBV28 to TRBJ2-7; 7 positions match TRBD1. Germline V CDR1 and CDR2: MDHEN, SYDVKM. The CDR3 spans 13 residues. The V segment lost 2 bases and the J segment 6 bases; nucleotides outside the gene matches: 4. The CDR3 DNA reads TGTGCCAGCAGTTTAGACAGGGTGGGCGAGCAGTACTTC. It is translated as CASSLDRVGEQYF.

The rearrangement joins TRBV19 to TRBJ1-5; tentatively, D is TRBD1 (5 bases). CDR1 is LNHDA and CDR2 is SQIVND in the germline V gene (reference sequence). V was trimmed by 5 bases and J by 6 bases, leaving 17 bases between them. The CDR3 covers 15 residues. The CDR3 coding sequence is TGTGCCAGTAGTCAGGGCAGGCCCCTCTCTCAGCCCCAGCATTTT. Encoded protein: CASSQGRPLSQPQHF.

The chain links TRBV25-1 to TRBJ2-2; D assignment may be TRBD1 or TRBD2 (5 bases each). V shed 3 bases and J shed 6 bases, with 11 bases lying between them. Looked up from germline, CDR1 is MGHDK and CDR2 is SYGVNS. There are 14 residues in the CDR3. The DNA of the CDR3 is TGTGCCAGCAGTGACTATAGGGACGCCGGGGAGCTGTTTTTT. Its translation is CASSDYRDAGELFF.

This chain connects TRBV18 to TRBJ1-1; possible D gene TRBD1, 5 bases. This CDR3 region has 13 residues. V was clipped by 1 base and J by 8 bases, with 11 bases between them. CDR1 is KGHSH and CDR2 is LQKENI in the germline V gene. The CDR3 nucleotides are TGTGCCAGCTCACCACTCGGGACGGAGGAAGCTTTCTTT. Translating it yields CASSPLGTEEAFF.

In this sample, this clone turned up once. The rearrangement links TRBV5-1 to TRBJ2-5; D is uncertain. The CDR3 runs 14 residues. Looked up from germline, CDR1 is SGHRS and CDR2 is YFSETQ. The germline V and J ends were trimmed by 1 base and 0 bases, with 7 bases remaining between them. The CDR3 here is CASSLMDDQETQYF. The CDR3, as DNA: TGCGCCAGCAGCTTGATGGACGACCAAGAGACCCAGTACTTC.

The genes are TRBV28 and TRBJ2-1; 11 bases fit TRBD2. V was clipped by 5 bases and J by 0 bases; unmatched bases: 9. The germline V gene encodes CDR1 MDHEN and CDR2 SYDVKM. CDR3 length: 18 amino acids. The CDR3 sequence: CASSPMRTSGPSYNEQFF. The DNA of the CDR3 is TGTGCCAGCAGTCCAATGCGGACTAGCGGGCCCTCCTACAATGAGCAGTTCTTC.